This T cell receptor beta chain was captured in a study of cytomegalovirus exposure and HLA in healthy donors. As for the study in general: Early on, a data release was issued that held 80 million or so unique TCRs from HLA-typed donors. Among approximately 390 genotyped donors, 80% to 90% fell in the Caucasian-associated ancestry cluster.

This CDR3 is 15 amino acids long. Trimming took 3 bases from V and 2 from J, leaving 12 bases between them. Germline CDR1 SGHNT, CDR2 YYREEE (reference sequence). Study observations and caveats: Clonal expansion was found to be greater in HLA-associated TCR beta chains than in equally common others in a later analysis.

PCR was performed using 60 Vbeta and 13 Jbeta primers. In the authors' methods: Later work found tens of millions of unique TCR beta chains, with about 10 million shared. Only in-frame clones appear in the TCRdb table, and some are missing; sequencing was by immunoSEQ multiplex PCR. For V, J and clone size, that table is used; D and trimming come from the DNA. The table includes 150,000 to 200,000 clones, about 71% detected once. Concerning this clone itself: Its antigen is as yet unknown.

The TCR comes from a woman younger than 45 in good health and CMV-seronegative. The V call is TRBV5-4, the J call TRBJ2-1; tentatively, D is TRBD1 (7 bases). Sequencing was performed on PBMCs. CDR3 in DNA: TGTGCCAGCAGCTCCGCGGGACAGACCTACAATGAGCAGTTCTTC. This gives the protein CASSSAGQTYNEQFF.